These 18 T cell receptor beta chains originate from one sample sequenced in a study of shared clonotypes between healthy human individuals. Only in-frame clones appear in the TCRdb table, and some are missing; sequencing was by immunoSEQ multiplex PCR. The repertoire has some 1,100,000 clones, around 78% of them found once; the top ten carry 0.52%. The sequenced material came from memory CD4+ T cells from PBMCs. Subset described: CD45RA-negative fraction. The origin of the receptors is a man aged 18 to 35 in good health. Some clones in this sample may be carry-over from other donors' samples.

The chain carries TRBV5-1 and TRBJ1-4; D ambiguous. This CDR3 region has 15 residues. The V end lost 0 bases, the J end lost 8 bases, and 14 bases lay between the germline ends. Germline V CDR1 and CDR2: SGHRS, YFSETQ. CDR3 residues: CASSLENPTEEKLFF. Here the CDR3 DNA reads TGCGCCAGCAGCTTGGAAAACCCCACAGAGGAAAAACTGTTTTTT. Complete variable domain (other parts from reference TRBV5-1 and TRBJ1-4): KAGVTQTPRYLIKTRGQQVTLSCSPISGHRSVSWYQQTPGQGLQFLFEYFSETQRNKGNFPGRFSGRQFSNSRSEMNVSTLELGDSALYLCASSLENPTEEKLFFGSGTQLSVL.

This chain joins TRBV11-2 and TRBJ2-7, with 7 bases lining up with TRBD2. Germline CDR1 SGHAT, CDR2 FQNNGV. There are 16 residues in the CDR3. After removal of 2 bases from V and 3 bases from J, the junction contained 10 bases not matched to a gene. DNA for the CDR3: TGTGCCAGCAGCTTAACGGGGGGAGCAGGGAGCTACGAGCAGTACTTC. Amino acids: CASSLTGGAGSYEQYF. The full variable domain, rest sourced from reference TRBV11-2 and TRBJ2-7, is EAGVAQSPRYKIIEKRQSVAFWCNPISGHATLYWYQQILGQGPKLLIQFQNNGVVDDSQLPKDRFSAERLKGVDSTLKIQPAKLEDSAVYLCASSLTGGAGSYEQYFGPGTRLTVT.

The genes are TRBV14 and TRBJ1-1; D gene ambiguous. Between the trimmed V and J ends, which lost 4 bases and 0 bases, there was a span of 21 bases. The CDR3 has 18 amino acids. Germline values: CDR1 SGHDN, CDR2 FVKESK. The CDR3 nucleotides read TGTGCCAGCAGCCTAAGTTTAGGAGTACCCGGCATGAACACTGAAGCTTTCTTT. This gives the protein CASSLSLGVPGMNTEAFF.

The rearrangement uses TRBV9 and TRBJ2-2; D ambiguous. Germline V gene lookup returns CDR1 SGDLS and CDR2 YYNGEE. Trimming removed 3 bases from V and 0 bases from J, with 9 bases in between. This CDR3 comprises 15 residues. The CDR3 DNA reads as TGTGCCAGCAGCGGAAACATTACGAACACCGGGGAGCTGTTTTTT. Its protein is CASSGNITNTGELFF.

The chain joins TRBV19 to TRBJ1-3; D ambiguous. The CDR3 has 13 amino acids. V was cut by 5 bases and J by 4 bases, with 9 bases left in between. Germline CDR1 is LNHDA and CDR2 is SQIVND (reference sequence). The CDR3, as DNA: TGTGCCAGTAGTGCAGTTTCCGGAAACACCATATATTTT. The encoded protein is CASSAVSGNTIYF. Based on the CDR3 plus reference TRBV19 and TRBJ1-3, the full variable domain is DGGITQSPKYLFRKEGQNVTLSCEQNLNHDAMYWYRQDPGQGLRLIYYSQIVNDFQKGDIAEGYSVSREKKESFPLTVTSAQKNPTAFYLCASSAVSGNTIYFGEGSWLTVV.

This clone showed up just a few times. The chain has TRBV4-2 and TRBJ2-1; tentatively, D is TRBD2 (6 bases). The CDR3 has 14 amino acids. The germline V and J ends were trimmed by 4 bases and 5 bases, with 12 bases remaining between them. Per germline, CDR1 LGHNA and CDR2 YNFKEQ. CDR3 nucleotide sequence: TGTGCCAGCAGCCGGCGGGGCCTTAACAATGAGCAGTTCTTC. Its translation is CASSRRGLNNEQFF.

This clone was seen a handful of times. The V gene is TRBV19, the J gene TRBJ2-3; a weak D match, TRBD2 (5 bases). Deletions cut 1 base from V and 0 bases from J, with 8 bases between. The CDR3 has 15 residues. From germline, CDR1 is LNHDA and CDR2 SQIVND (reference sequence). The CDR3 protein is CASSIGTGSTDTQYF. The CDR3, as DNA: TGTGCCAGTAGTATAGGGACTGGGAGCACAGATACGCAGTATTTT. The variable domain in full, completed from reference TRBV19 and TRBJ2-3, reads DGGITQSPKYLFRKEGQNVTLSCEQNLNHDAMYWYRQDPGQGLRLIYYSQIVNDFQKGDIAEGYSVSREKKESFPLTVTSAQKNPTAFYLCASSIGTGSTDTQYFGPGTRLTVL.

This sequence joins TRBV15 and TRBJ2-7; D possibly corresponds to TRBD2 (6 bases). Germline CDR1 is LNHNV and CDR2 is YYDKDF (reference sequence). The CDR3 spans 15 residues. The V and J ends lost 1 base and 5 bases respectively, with 15 bases between them. DNA for the CDR3: TGTGCCACCAGCAGAGGGGGGACTTCACCCCACGAGCAGTACTTC. This codes for CATSRGGTSPHEQYF.

V usage is TRBV28 and J usage is TRBJ2-1; weak D call: TRBD2 (6 bases). The CDR3 contains 14 residues. Germline CDR1 is MDHEN and CDR2 is SYDVKM. V was cut by 6 bases and J by 0 bases, with 9 bases left in between. CDR3 nucleotides: TGTGCCAGCAGACTAGCCCCCTCCTACAATGAGCAGTTCTTC. It translates to CASRLAPSYNEQFF. Supplemented by reference TRBV28 and TRBJ2-1, the full variable domain reads DVKVTQSSRYLVKRTGEKVFLECVQDMDHENMFWYRQDPGLGLRLIYFSYDVKMKEKGDIPEGYSVSREKKERFSLILESASTNQTSMYLCASRLAPSYNEQFFGPGTRLTVL.

This clone was picked up one time. The genes are TRBV2 and TRBJ1-5, with D possibly TRBD1 on 6 matching bases. The V end was cut by 5 bases, the J end by 4 bases, with 15 bases between. The CDR3 contains 15 residues. Germline V gene sequence: CDR1 SNHLY, CDR2 FYNNEI. The CDR3 sequence is CASSPRDGQNQPQHF. For the CDR3, the DNA is TGTGCCAGCAGTCCCAGGGACGGACAGAATCAGCCCCAGCATTTT.

This chain connects TRBV28 to TRBJ1-6, with D hard to call. The V end was cut by 6 bases, the J end by 7 bases, with 16 bases between. The CDR3 runs to 15 residues. From germline, CDR1 is MDHEN and CDR2 SYDVKM. CDR3 DNA sequence: TGTGCCAGCAGCCCTGTAGGGCTGGGGAATTCACCCCTCCACTTT. Amino acids: CASSPVGLGNSPLHF.

CDR3 amino acids: CASSTSGRAGNTGELFF. The CDR3 DNA sequence: TGTGCTAGTTCGACTAGCGGGAGGGCGGGAAACACCGGGGAGCTGTTTTTT. J is TRBJ2-2 and V is TRBV12-5, with 14 bases that match TRBD2. Germline-derived CDR1 and CDR2 are LGHNT and FRNRAP. The CDR3 is 17 amino acids. Unmatched junction bases numbered 7, after V lost 8 bases and J lost 2 bases. Full variable domain (remainder filled in from reference TRBV12-5 and TRBJ2-2): DARVTQTPRHKVTEMGQEVTMRCQPILGHNTVFWYRQTMMQGLELLAYFRNRAPLDDSGMPKDRFSAEMPDATLATLKIQPSEPRDSAVYFCASSTSGRAGNTGELFFGEGSRLTVL.

The chain is built from TRBV28 and TRBJ2-7, with D unresolved. Germline loops: CDR1 MDHEN, CDR2 SYDVKM. V gave up 4 bases and J gave up 7 bases, with 17 bases separating them. This CDR3 contains 14 residues. The DNA of the CDR3 is TGTGCCAGCAGTTCAAACCCGAGCTTCGGGGAGCAGTACTTC. The encoded protein is CASSSNPSFGEQYF.

This clone was detected a few times. The CDR3 loop reads CSVRPGLETQYF. The CDR3 nucleotides are TGCAGCGTCCGCCCGGGTCTGGAGACCCAGTACTTC. The rearrangement uses TRBV29-1 and TRBJ2-5; D call uncertain. V dropped 6 bases and J dropped 5 bases, with 13 bases sitting between them. The CDR3 has 12 amino acids. Germline assignment: CDR1 SQVTM and CDR2 ANQGSEA.

The chain uses TRBV6-5 and TRBJ1-3, with D unresolved. Germline values: CDR1 MNHEY, CDR2 SVGAGI. V lost 6 bases to trimming and J lost 4 bases, with 13 bases between them. The CDR3 loop spans 14 amino acids. DNA of the CDR3: TGTGCCAGCAGCCCCGCCGGGCCAGGAAACACCATATATTTT. This codes for CASSPAGPGNTIYF.

The V call is TRBV19, the J call TRBJ1-5; 7 bases map to TRBD1. Germline CDR1 LNHDA, CDR2 SQIVND (reference sequence). J gave up 3 bases and V 4 bases, and 12 bases lay outside the gene matches. The CDR3 has 17 amino acids. CDR3 loop: CASSREVGGVSNQPQHF. The CDR3 nucleotides read TGTGCCAGTAGTAGAGAGGTAGGGGGCGTATCCAATCAGCCCCAGCATTTT.

The V gene is TRBV6-5, the J gene TRBJ2-7; no firm D call. Looked up from germline, CDR1 is MNHEY and CDR2 is SVGAGI. V was trimmed by 1 base and J by 5 bases, leaving 9 bases between them. The CDR3 runs 13 residues. CDR3 sequence (DNA): TGTGCCAGCAGTTACTTCAATAGGGACGAGCAGTACTTC. It codes for CASSYFNRDEQYF.

The chain recombines TRBV7-9 with TRBJ2-3; 9 nucleotides match TRBD2. Germline V gives CDR1 SEHNR, CDR2 FQNEAQ (reference sequence). This CDR3 contains 16 residues. V trimming: 2 bases; J trimming: 3 bases; junction bases outside the gene matches: 6. The CDR3 region has the DNA TGTGCCAGCAGCTTATCTAGCGGGATCGGAACAGATACGCAGTATTTT. Protein: CASSLSSGIGTDTQYF.